This TCR beta chain was sequenced for a study of cytomegalovirus exposure and HLA in healthy donors. Study-level points and caveats: The TCR clusters that emerged in the first cohort tended, a later analysis found, to co-occur in the roughly 120 validation repertoires.

Notes on this clone: No antigen is known for it.

Using immunoSEQ multiplex PCR, the repertoire was profiled, and TCRdb retains in-frame clones only, with some absent. The profile shows fewer than 120,000 clones, approximately 90% of them singletons. This sequence originates from a woman in her thirties in good health and CMV-seropositive. Sample: PBMCs.

The CDR3 DNA follows: TGTGCCAGCAGCTCTAACACTGAAGCTTTCTTT. This translates into CASSSNTEAFF. The chain recombines TRBV28 with TRBJ1-1; D is undetermined. In germline, CDR1 is MDHEN, CDR2 SYDVKM. The CDR3 is made up of 11 amino acids. Trimming removed 6 bases from V and 2 bases from J, with 4 bases in between.